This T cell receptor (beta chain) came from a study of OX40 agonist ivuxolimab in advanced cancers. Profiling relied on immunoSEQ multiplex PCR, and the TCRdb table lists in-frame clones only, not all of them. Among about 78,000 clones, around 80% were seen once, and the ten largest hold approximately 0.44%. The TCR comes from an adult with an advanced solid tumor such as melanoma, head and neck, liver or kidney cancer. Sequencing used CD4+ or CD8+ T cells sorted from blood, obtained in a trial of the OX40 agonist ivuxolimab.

The CDR3 sequence: CASSLGQGSETQYF. In nucleotides, the CDR3 is TGCGCCAGCAGCTTGGGACAGGGATCCGAGACCCAGTACTTC. V is TRBV5-1 and J is TRBJ2-5; 7 nucleotides agree with TRBD1. The CDR3 runs to 14 residues. The germline gives CDR1 SGHRS, CDR2 YFSETQ. V lost 0 bases to trimming and J lost 5 bases; unmatched junction nucleotides: 4. Drawing the rest from reference TRBV5-1 and TRBJ2-5, the complete variable domain is KAGVTQTPRYLIKTRGQQVTLSCSPISGHRSVSWYQQTPGQGLQFLFEYFSETQRNKGNFPGRFSGRQFSNSRSEMNVSTLELGDSALYLCASSLGQGSETQYFGPGTRLLVL.